These 24 T cell receptor beta chains came from one sample sequenced in a study of response to subunit inactivated influenza vaccine. TCRdb used MiXCR to reprocess the RT-PCR reads, holding one entry per CDR3 protein. This table has approximately 530,000 distinct CDR3 sequences, 13% appearing once. This sample comprised PBMCs from blood, obtained roughly 48 days after vaccination. All receptors come from a man between 45 and 60 years old who received an inactivated influenza vaccine.

This clonotype was seen a handful of times. The chain employs TRBV24-1 and TRBJ2-3; a possible D gene is TRBD1 (6 bases). The CDR3 is 16 residues long. Germline V lookup: CDR1 KGHDR, CDR2 SFDVKD. With 3 bases removed from V and 2 bases from J, the gap between germline ends came to 14 bases. CDR3 region: CATSDRITGITDTQYF. CDR3 nucleotides: TGTGCCACCAGTGATAGAATCACAGGGATCACAGATACGCAGTATTTT.

The chain carries TRBV18 and TRBJ2-5, with 8 bases that match TRBD1. CDR1 and CDR2 (germline): KGHSH, LQKENI. There are 15 residues in the CDR3. V trimming: 2 bases; J trimming: 4 bases; junction bases outside the gene matches: 6. CDR3 DNA sequence: TGTGCCAGCTCACCAGGCGTCAGGGGGCGAGAGACCCAGTACTTC. Translation gives CASSPGVRGRETQYF.

DNA of the CDR3: TGTGCCAGCAGTGGACAGGTTCCAAACACCGGGGAGCTGTTTTTT. It is translated as CASSGQVPNTGELFF. The chain carries TRBV12-3 or TRBV12-4 and TRBJ2-2, with 7 bases identical to TRBD1. V was clipped by 5 bases and J by 2 bases; unmatched bases: 5. This CDR3 contains 15 residues.

This clonotype has more than one count but fewer than ten. The chain employs TRBV5-1 and TRBJ2-1; D may be TRBD1 (6 bases). The V end lost 1 base, the J end lost 5 bases, and 10 bases lay between the germline ends. CDR1 is SGHRS and CDR2 is YFSETQ in the germline V gene. This CDR3 has 14 amino acids. The CDR3 loop is CASSLRGIDNEQFF. The CDR3, as DNA: TGCGCCAGCAGCTTGAGGGGGATCGACAATGAGCAGTTCTTC.

At least ten counts were recorded for this clonotype. This sequence joins TRBV12-3 or TRBV12-4 and TRBJ2-1; D is possibly TRBD1 or TRBD2 (6 bases each). The germline V and J ends were trimmed by 8 bases and 3 bases, with 14 bases remaining between them. This CDR3 contains 14 residues. CDR3 in DNA: TGTGCCAGCTCAGGGCGGGACATCTACAATGAGCAGTTCTTC. It translates to CASSGRDIYNEQFF.

Turning to this clonotype: The junction departs from germline at one end; a sequencing error may be responsible. The chain employs TRBV20-1 and TRBJ2-1; the D is unclear. Germline V gene data show CDR1 as DFQATT and CDR2 as SNEGSKA (reference sequence). The CDR3 extends over 18 amino acids. In nucleotides, the CDR3 is TGCTGTGCTAGAGATCCACTTATCGGACCCACCTTGGCCAATGAGCAGTTCTTC. Translated: CCARDPLIGPTLANEQFF.

The rearrangement joins TRBV2 to TRBJ2-5; D is undetermined. Germline CDR1 SNHLY, CDR2 FYNNEI. The V gene lost 10 bases and the J gene lost 0 bases, with 9 bases spanning the gap. The CDR3 length is 12 residues. CDR3 nucleotide sequence: TGTGCCATCCAGCAGTACCAAGAGACCCAGTACTTC. Amino acid sequence: CAIQQYQETQYF. The full variable domain, its missing parts supplied by reference TRBV2 and TRBJ2-5, is EPEVTQTPSHQVTQMGQEVILRCVPISNHLYFYWYRQILGQKVEFLVSFYNNEISEKSEIFDDQFSVERPDGSNFTLKIRSTKLEDSAMYFCAIQQYQETQYFGPGTRLLVL.

This clonotype was seen more than once but under ten times. This chain uses TRBV6-1 with TRBJ2-5; D not certain. CDR3 size: 14 residues. The V end was cut by 8 bases, the J end by 0 bases, with 13 bases between. Germline-derived CDR1 and CDR2 are MNHNS and SASEGT. CDR3 protein: CASRETVYQETQYF. In nucleotides, the CDR3 is TGTGCCAGCCGAGAAACAGTGTACCAAGAGACCCAGTACTTC.

The chain uses TRBV3-1 and TRBJ2-1, with D unresolved. Germline values: CDR1 LGHDT, CDR2 YNNKEL (reference sequence). CDR3 length equals 15 residues. V lost 0 bases and J lost 4, with 10 bases in between. Here the CDR3 DNA reads TGTGCCAGCAGCCAAGAATTTGTCGTGTACAATGAGCAGTTCTTC. Protein product: CASSQEFVVYNEQFF.

J is TRBJ2-6 and V is TRBV6-5, with 9 nucleotides matching TRBD1. Trimming cost V 5 bases and J 3 bases; bases outside gene matches: 5. Germline loops: CDR1 MNHEY, CDR2 SVGAGI. The CDR3 covers 16 residues. The CDR3 region has the DNA TGTGCCAGCAGTCTACAGGGGGCAGATGGGGCCAACGTCCTGACTTTC. It is translated as CASSLQGADGANVLTF.

This rearrangement joins TRBV7-2 to TRBJ2-2; D not resolved. CDR1 and CDR2 from the germline V gene are SGHTA and FQGNSA. The CDR3 consists of 15 residues. Trimming cost V 5 bases and J 1 base, with 11 bases left between them. CDR3 DNA sequence: TGTGCCAGCAGCCCCGTGTCAGTGAACACCGGGGAGCTGTTTTTT. This sequence encodes CASSPVSVNTGELFF. The full variable domain, in which reference TRBV7-2 and TRBJ2-2 provide the parts outside the CDR3, is GAGVSQSPSNKVTEKGKDVELRCDPISGHTALYWYRQSLGQGLEFLIYFQGNSAPDKSGLPSDRFSAERTGGSVSTLTIQRTQQEDSAVYLCASSPVSVNTGELFFGEGSRLTVL.

The J gene is TRBJ2-5, the V gene TRBV11-2, with no clear D. Germline V gives CDR1 SGHAT, CDR2 FQNNGV. Trimming shortened V by 4 bases and J by 5 bases, and 11 bases separated the two germline ends. This CDR3 is 13 amino acids long. CDR3 sequence reads: CASSSTHLETQYF. Written as DNA, the CDR3 is TGTGCCAGCAGCTCCACTCATTTGGAGACCCAGTACTTC.

This clonotype was seen a handful of times. The rearrangement uses TRBV20-1 and TRBJ1-4; the match to TRBD1 covers 8 bases. CDR1 and CDR2 (germline): DFQATT, SNEGSKA (reference sequence). V was clipped by 1 base and J by 7 bases; unmatched bases: 8. The CDR3 contains 15 residues. The CDR3 loop reads CSARGKGQGPEKLFF. For the CDR3, the DNA is TGCAGTGCTAGAGGAAAAGGACAGGGTCCTGAAAAACTGTTTTTT.

The rearrangement joins TRBV24-1 to TRBJ1-1, with D perhaps TRBD1 (5 bases). CDR1 KGHDR and CDR2 SFDVKD come from the germline V gene. V was clipped by 4 bases and J by 5 bases, with 13 bases between them. The CDR3 is 14 amino acids. CDR3 sequence: CATSDPGTGTEAFF. Written as DNA, the CDR3 is TGTGCCACCAGTGACCCGGGGACGGGGACTGAAGCTTTCTTT.

The V call is TRBV3-1, the J call TRBJ2-5; 10 bases agree with TRBD2. Per germline, CDR1 LGHDT and CDR2 YNNKEL (reference sequence). This CDR3 has 18 amino acids. Losses at the gene ends were 0 bases for V and 4 bases for J; bases not matched to a gene: 11. Written as DNA, the CDR3 is TGTGCCAGCAGCCAAGAGGAGAGCGGGAGGGCCGAGCTAGAGACCCAGTACTTC. This codes for CASSQEESGRAELETQYF.

The chain carries TRBV11-2 and TRBJ2-1; TRBD2 is a possible D gene (5 bases). The CDR3 contains 14 residues. Per germline, CDR1 SGHAT and CDR2 FQNNGV. V was pared by 0 bases and J by 4 bases, with 7 bases between. The CDR3 DNA sequence: TGTGCCAGCAGCTTAGAGCTAGCATACAATGAGCAGTTCTTC. The encoded protein is CASSLELAYNEQFF. The variable domain in full, with the rest retrieved from reference TRBV11-2 and TRBJ2-1, is EAGVAQSPRYKIIEKRQSVAFWCNPISGHATLYWYQQILGQGPKLLIQFQNNGVVDDSQLPKDRFSAERLKGVDSTLKIQPAKLEDSAVYLCASSLELAYNEQFFGPGTRLTVL.

In its sample, this clonotype was seen many times. The rearrangement joins TRBV5-5 to TRBJ1-6, with 7 bases lining up with TRBD1. Trimming removed 4 bases from V and 9 bases from J; junction bases left unmatched: 10. Germline CDR1 reads SGHKS; CDR2 reads YYEKEE (reference sequence). This CDR3 has 15 residues. The CDR3 spells CASSLNRGKGSPLHF. Here the CDR3 DNA reads TGTGCCAGCAGCCTAAACAGGGGAAAGGGTTCACCCCTCCACTTT.

This clonotype appeared a few times. The gene calls are TRBV20-1 and TRBJ2-7; D not certain. CDR3 length: 15 residues. Per germline, CDR1 DFQATT and CDR2 SNEGSKA (reference sequence). V was pared by 3 bases and J by 2 bases, with 17 bases between. CDR3 sequence (DNA): TGCAGTGCTAGTTGGGTCCACGAACTACCCTACGAGCAGTACTTC. Translation: CSASWVHELPYEQYF.

The chain links TRBV18 to TRBJ2-3; 13 bases are a match to TRBD2. The CDR3 loop spans 18 amino acids. In germline, CDR1 is KGHSH, CDR2 LQKENI. After removal of 1 base from V and 3 bases from J, the junction contained 7 bases not matched to a gene. CDR3 sequence: CASSPQRLAGGGTDTQYF. CDR3 coding DNA: TGTGCCAGCTCACCACAGAGACTAGCGGGAGGAGGGACAGATACGCAGTATTTT.

The CDR3 DNA reads as TGTGCCAGCTCTGGGTACGACTTCGAGCAGTACTTC. As protein: CASSGYDFEQYF. V and J are TRBV18 and TRBJ2-7; D is unclear. The germline V gene has CDR1 KGHSH and CDR2 LQKENI. V was clipped by 6 bases and J by 6 bases, with 12 bases between them. The CDR3 has 12 residues.

The chain is built from TRBV5-6 and TRBJ2-5; D is undetermined. CDR1 and CDR2 from the germline V gene are SGHDT and YYEEEE. The CDR3 sequence is 12 residues long. V lost 4 bases and J lost 2, with 6 bases in between. The chain's CDR3 is CASSIQQETQYF. CDR3 sequence (DNA): TGTGCCAGCAGCATTCAACAAGAGACCCAGTACTTC.

The table lists this clonotype with a few counts. The V gene is TRBV6-5, the J gene TRBJ2-7; 8 nucleotides line up with TRBD2. This CDR3 has 16 residues. The V gene end was trimmed by 3 bases and the J gene end by 2 bases; junction bases not matched to a gene: 9. The germline V gene has CDR1 MNHEY and CDR2 SVGAGI. This chain's CDR3 is CASSYYTSGAPYEQYF. DNA of the CDR3: TGTGCCAGCAGTTATTATACTAGCGGAGCCCCCTACGAGCAGTACTTC.

The chain is built from TRBV4-1 and TRBJ2-7, with 8 bases lining up with TRBD2. The CDR3 runs 16 residues. The germline V gene encodes CDR1 MGHRA and CDR2 YSYEKL. V lost 0 bases, J lost 3 bases, and 7 bases stayed unmatched. CDR3 sequence (DNA): TGCGCCAGCAGCCAAGATACCCGGGGGGGAATCTACGAGCAGTACTTC. This codes for CASSQDTRGGIYEQYF.

This CDR3 reads CSARSPLGEGRLNTQYF. The CDR3 DNA follows: TGCAGTGCTAGAAGTCCCTTGGGGGAGGGCCGACTGAATACGCAGTATTTT. The chain links TRBV20-1 to TRBJ2-3, with 7 positions matching TRBD2. There are 17 residues in the CDR3. V trimming: 2 bases; J trimming: 7 bases; junction bases outside the gene matches: 18. The germline V gene encodes CDR1 DFQATT and CDR2 SNEGSKA (reference sequence).